This TCR beta chain was recorded in a study of tumor and adjacent non-tumor tissue in lung cancer. Across the whole study: The patients, 10 men and a handful of women, were roughly 30 to 80 with stage I to III disease.

This sample's RNA came from whole unsorted tissue. The normal lung tissue was taken more than 3 cm from the tumor edge. The germline V gene encodes CDR1 SGHNT and CDR2 YENEEA. The CDR3 extends over 16 amino acids. V shed 5 bases, J shed 2 bases, and the junction held 6 bases outside the gene matches. This clonotype was seen many times. Antigen unknown. Regarding the study as a whole: TCR diversity was significantly greater in tumor than normal lung tissue.

Three rounds of nested PCR, following a modified ARM-PCR protocol, produced the TCRbeta library. TCRdb called the multiplex PCR reads again in MiXCR, with one record for every CDR3 protein. The sample consists of about 100,000 distinct CDR3 sequences, 50% to 70% of them appearing once. The chain couples TRBV11-3 to TRBJ2-4; 10 bases align to TRBD2. Sequenced: distant non-tumor lung tissue. The source of this sequence is a man aged 30 to 45 with non-small cell lung cancer. CDR3 bases: TGTGCCAGCAGCAGAACTAGCGGGGTGACCAAAAACATTCAGTACTTC. Its translation: CASSRTSGVTKNIQYF.